This T cell receptor (beta chain) was recorded in a study of T cells in Graves' hyperthyroidism and ophthalmopathy. Whole-study findings and limits: Stable hyperthyroidism was separated from ophthalmopathy by a model based on 13 V-J features.

Disease duration under 2 months; hyperthyroidism patients were aged 18 to 65. RNA transcripts served as the template for amplifying TCR beta CDR3 regions. TCR CDR3 regions were first amplified by RT-PCR with HTBI primers. TCRdb processed the multiplex PCR reads anew with MiXCR; each CDR3 protein has one entry. Altogether 300,000 to 450,000 distinct CDR3 sequences are present, around 14% being singletons, with the ten largest covering 8% to 13%. Germline trimming cut 6 bases from V and 5 bases from J; bases unmatched to any gene: 12. The CDR3 spans 16 residues. Germline loops: CDR1 KGHSH, CDR2 LQKENI. Points on this clonotype: What it recognizes is unknown.

The specimen was blood. J is TRBJ2-7 and V is TRBV18, with TRBD1 identical over 11 bases. The receptor was derived from a woman aged 60 to 75 with Graves' hyperthyroidism. The CDR3 sequence: CASSPNLPGQGDEQYF. CDR3 DNA: TGTGCCAGCTCCCCAAACCTACCGGGACAGGGGGACGAGCAGTACTTC.